One sample yielded the 26 T cell receptor beta chains listed below, sequenced in a study of control samples from healthy donors and cancer patients. TCRdb's copy holds only in-frame clones and misses some; the assay was immunoSEQ multiplex PCR. The sample gives about 100,000 clones, about 80% of which show up once; approximately 7% is in the top ten. The sequencing input was blood. The receptor set was obtained from a man between 18 and 35 years old in good health.

The chain combines TRBV19 with TRBJ2-1; TRBD2 matches at 7 bases. Germline values: CDR1 LNHDA, CDR2 SQIVND (reference sequence). V was pared by 7 bases and J by 3 bases, with 12 bases of the junction left unmatched. This CDR3 has 16 amino acids. The chain's CDR3 is CASIRIVGGDYNEQFF. Here the CDR3 DNA reads TGTGCCAGTATCAGGATAGTGGGAGGGGACTACAATGAGCAGTTCTTC.

The chain uses TRBV18 and TRBJ2-7; TRBD1 is a possible D gene (5 bases). The CDR3 extends over 12 amino acids. Per germline, CDR1 KGHSH and CDR2 LQKENI. V was pared by 4 bases and J by 4 bases, with 8 bases between. For the CDR3, the DNA is TGTGCCAGCTCACTAGACAGATACGAGCAGTACTTC. Encoded protein: CASSLDRYEQYF.

The J gene is TRBJ2-1, the V gene TRBV9, with 10 nucleotides matching TRBD1. The CDR3 is 13 residues long. CDR1 and CDR2 from the germline V gene are SGDLS and YYNGEE. V was pared by 2 bases and J by 10 bases, with 3 bases of the junction left unmatched. The CDR3 loop reads CASSVTGGREQFF. CDR3 coding DNA: TGTGCCAGCAGCGTGACAGGGGGCAGAGAGCAGTTCTTC.

The DNA for the CDR3 is TGTGCCAGCGGGAGGAGGAACACTGAAGCTTTCTTT. This gives the protein CASGRRNTEAFF. The chain recombines TRBV6-5 with TRBJ1-1; D unclear. Between the trimmed V and J ends, which lost 8 bases and 1 base, there was a span of 8 bases. This CDR3 has 12 residues. From germline, CDR1 is MNHEY and CDR2 SVGAGI.

V and J are TRBV30 and TRBJ1-3; D unresolved. Germline CDR1 reads GTSNPN; CDR2 reads SVGIG (reference sequence). The CDR3 extends over 17 amino acids. Trimming took off 0 bases at V and 4 bases at J, with 19 bases between the two ends. The CDR3 DNA is TGTGCCTGGAGTGTGGCGTCTAAAGCGGAAGTAGGAAACACCATATATTTT. Amino acids: CAWSVASKAEVGNTIYF.

This clone occurred a few times. The J gene is TRBJ2-7, the V gene TRBV7-8, with D possibly being TRBD1 (5 bases). Trimming removed 4 bases at V and 2 bases at J, with 9 bases between. CDR3 length: 13 residues. Germline CDR1 is SGHVS and CDR2 is FQNEAQ. The CDR3 loop is CASSSRQTYEQYF. The CDR3 DNA follows: TGTGCCAGCAGCTCCCGACAGACCTACGAGCAGTACTTC. The variable domain in full, with the rest retrieved from reference TRBV7-8 and TRBJ2-7, is GAGVSQSPRYKVAKRGQDVALRCDPISGHVSLFWYQQALGQGPEFLTYFQNEAQLDKSGLPSDRFFAERPEGSVSTLKIQRTQQEDSAVYLCASSSRQTYEQYFGPGTRLTVT.

V usage is TRBV5-8 and J usage is TRBJ2-1, with TRBD1 matching 8 bases. CDR3 size: 18 residues. Per the germline V gene, CDR1 is SGHTS and CDR2 is YDEGEE. Trimming cost V 0 bases and J 3 bases; bases outside gene matches: 11. Written as DNA, the CDR3 is TGTGCCAGCAGCTTGGGGACAGGGATGGGGGTAGTCTACAATGAGCAGTTCTTC. Its protein product is CASSLGTGMGVVYNEQFF. The full variable domain, with the rest looked up from reference TRBV5-8 and TRBJ2-1, is EAGVTQSPTHLIKTRGQQATLRCSPISGHTSVYWYQQALGLGLQFLLWYDEGEERNRGNFPPRFSGRQFPNYSSELNVNALELEDSALYLCASSLGTGMGVVYNEQFFGPGTRLTVL.

This clone was detected a few times. The chain has TRBV9 and TRBJ1-1; maybe TRBD1 (6 bases). This CDR3 spans 16 amino acids. The ends were cut back, 4 bases at V and 6 bases at J, with 22 bases in the middle. Germline assignment: CDR1 SGDLS and CDR2 YYNGEE. DNA of the CDR3: TGTGCCAGCAGCCGGGGGCAGGGTTTTTTAACGGCTGAAGCTTTCTTT. Protein product: CASSRGQGFLTAEAFF. The whole variable domain, filled in from reference TRBV9 and TRBJ1-1, reads DSGVTQTPKHLITATGQRVTLRCSPRSGDLSVYWYQQSLDQGLQFLIQYYNGEERAKGNILERFSAQQFPDLHSELNLSSLELGDSALYFCASSRGQGFLTAEAFFGQGTRLTVV.

In regard to this clone: The DNA is left out, because the CDR3 cannot be placed on it with certainty; the CDR3 is given as TCRdb lists it. The V and J genes are TRBV10-2 and TRBJ1-3. The germline gives CDR1 WSHSY, CDR2 SAAADI. The CDR3 is 14 residues long, counting both termini. The CDR3 reads CASSTSAGGNTIYF.

This sequence joins TRBV9 and TRBJ1-1; no firm D call. Germline V gene data show CDR1 as SGDLS and CDR2 as YYNGEE. The CDR3 sequence is 13 residues long. V lost 2 bases to trimming and J lost 5 bases, with 10 bases between them. The CDR3 nucleotides are TGTGCCAGCAGCGTTAGCCGGGGTACTGAAGCTTTCTTT. Protein sequence: CASSVSRGTEAFF. Combining the CDR3 with reference TRBV9 and TRBJ1-1 gives the whole variable domain DSGVTQTPKHLITATGQRVTLRCSPRSGDLSVYWYQQSLDQGLQFLIQYYNGEERAKGNILERFSAQQFPDLHSELNLSSLELGDSALYFCASSVSRGTEAFFGQGTRLTVV.

J is TRBJ2-5 and V is TRBV9; 7 nucleotides line up with TRBD2. Germline V lookup: CDR1 SGDLS, CDR2 YYNGEE. Trimming took 3 bases from V and 4 from J; bases not matched to a gene: 12. This CDR3 spans 16 amino acids. CDR3 nucleotides: TGTGCCAGCAGCGCCCGGGGGGACTCCTCGAGAGAGACCCAGTACTTC. Its translation: CASSARGDSSRETQYF.

In this sample, this clone turned up once. The chain joins TRBV19 to TRBJ2-7; 15 bases map to TRBD2. V lost 4 bases to trimming and J lost 7 bases; unmatched junction nucleotides: 5. The germline V gene has CDR1 LNHDA and CDR2 SQIVND (reference sequence). The CDR3 has 15 residues. The CDR3 here is CASSTRTSGGGEQYF. Here the CDR3 DNA reads TGTGCCAGTAGTACCCGGACTAGCGGGGGGGGAGAGCAGTACTTC.

V and J are TRBV6-5 and TRBJ1-6, with D perhaps TRBD1 (6 bases). The length of the CDR3 is 13 residues. Trimming took 6 bases from V and 6 from J, leaving 9 bases between them. In germline, CDR1 is MNHEY, CDR2 SVGAGI. CDR3 in amino acids: CASRGGRNSPLHF. In nucleotides, the CDR3 is TGTGCCAGCAGAGGGGGTCGTAATTCACCCCTCCACTTT.

The chain uses TRBV19 and TRBJ2-1; TRBD1 agrees at 7 bases. The CDR3 length is 15 residues. Trimming at V came to 5 bases and at J to 0 bases, leaving 4 bases not matched to a gene. The germline V gene encodes CDR1 LNHDA and CDR2 SQIVND (reference sequence). CDR3 in amino acids: CASSPGQSSYNEQFF. CDR3 sequence (DNA): TGTGCCAGTAGTCCGGGACAGAGCTCCTACAATGAGCAGTTCTTC.

The V call is TRBV11-3, the J call TRBJ2-3; D perhaps matches TRBD1 (5 bases). Per germline, CDR1 SGHNT and CDR2 YENEEA. This CDR3 is built from 15 residues. Trimming cost V 5 bases and J 2 bases, with 14 bases left between them. CDR3 sequence (DNA): TGTGCCAGCAGCGACCCGGACACGGACACAGATACGCAGTATTTT. Translation: CASSDPDTDTDTQYF.

This sequence joins TRBV4-1 and TRBJ2-7, with a possible D match to TRBD2 (6 bases). V lost 8 bases and J 2 bases, leaving 13 bases between the germline ends. Germline V gives CDR1 MGHRA, CDR2 YSYEKL. This CDR3 has 13 amino acids. CDR3 nucleotides: TGCGCCAGCGGAAAGGGAGGTCCCTACGAGCAGTACTTC. Translation: CASGKGGPYEQYF.

This clone was recorded only once. In nucleotides, the CDR3 is TGTGCCATCAGTCAACGGGAGGGTGAAAAACTGTTTTTT. It specifies CAISQREGEKLFF. V is TRBV10-3 and J is TRBJ1-4; unclear D gene. The germline V gene encodes CDR1 ENHRY and CDR2 SYGVKD. V was trimmed by 5 bases and J by 7 bases, leaving 11 bases between them. The CDR3 length is 13 residues.

The table lists this clone with a few counts. The chain has TRBV30 and TRBJ2-1; TRBD1 matches at 8 bases. Germline V gives CDR1 GTSNPN, CDR2 SVGIG (reference sequence). The CDR3 consists of 16 residues. V shed 1 base and J 0 bases; nucleotides not matched to a gene: 5. The CDR3 loop reads CAWSARGQVSYNEQFF. The CDR3 coding sequence is TGTGCCTGGAGTGCCCGGGGACAGGTCTCCTACAATGAGCAGTTCTTC.

J is TRBJ1-5 and V is TRBV5-1, with 8 bases fitting TRBD1. From germline, CDR1 is SGHRS and CDR2 YFSETQ. CDR3 length equals 20 residues. Trimming at V came to 4 bases and at J to 2 bases, leaving 20 bases not matched to a gene. The CDR3 sequence: CASSTPGDRGGWSGNQPQHF. CDR3 DNA sequence: TGCGCCAGCAGCACCCCCGGAGACAGGGGTGGATGGAGTGGCAATCAGCCCCAGCATTTT.

This clone came up once. The CDR3 does not close with the conserved phenylalanine or tryptophan, likely indicating a read error. The DNA is omitted, as the CDR3 cannot be located on it reliably, and the CDR3 follows TCRdb's listing. V gene TRBV3-1 (or the pseudogene TRBV3-2) combines with J gene TRBJ2-7; TRBD1, the table's D call, lacks a check against the DNA. Germline loops: CDR1 LGHDT, CDR2 YNNKEL (reference sequence). The CDR3 has 8 residues if both end residues are counted. Here the CDR3 reads CASSPPWP.

CDR3 residues: CASSESMGSYGYTF. The CDR3 bases are TGCGCCAGCAGTGAGTCGATGGGTTCCTATGGCTACACCTTC. V is TRBV10-2 and J is TRBJ1-2; D is unresolved. Trimming pared 0 bases from V and 4 bases from J, leaving 9 bases between. Germline loops: CDR1 WSHSY, CDR2 SAAADI. This CDR3 has 14 residues.

DNA of the CDR3: TGTGCCAGCAGCCATGAACACGTGAACACTGAAGCTTTCTTT. This sequence encodes CASSHEHVNTEAFF. The gene calls are TRBV3-1 (or the pseudogene TRBV3-2) and TRBJ1-1; D not certain. In germline, CDR1 is LGHDT, CDR2 YNNKEL (reference sequence). This CDR3 contains 14 residues. V was clipped by 3 bases and J by 0 bases, with 8 bases between them.

The chain uses TRBV5-1 and TRBJ1-1, with unresolved D. V lost 3 bases, J lost 0 bases, and 9 bases lay in between. The V gene's germline CDR1 is SGHRS and CDR2 YFSETQ. This CDR3 has 14 residues. CDR3: CASSSAYMNTEAFF. Here the CDR3 DNA reads TGCGCCAGCAGCTCGGCGTACATGAACACTGAAGCTTTCTTT. The complete variable domain, with remaining parts taken from reference TRBV5-1 and TRBJ1-1, reads KAGVTQTPRYLIKTRGQQVTLSCSPISGHRSVSWYQQTPGQGLQFLFEYFSETQRNKGNFPGRFSGRQFSNSRSEMNVSTLELGDSALYLCASSSAYMNTEAFFGQGTRLTVV.

The chain couples TRBV5-8 to TRBJ2-7; a weak D match, TRBD2 (6 bases). The V and J ends lost 0 bases and 3 bases respectively, with 13 bases between them. CDR3 length: 15 residues. Per the germline V gene, CDR1 is SGHTS and CDR2 is YDEGEE. The chain's CDR3 is CASSLAAGRFYEQYF. Here the CDR3 DNA reads TGTGCCAGCAGCTTGGCGGCAGGGAGGTTCTACGAGCAGTACTTC. The variable domain in full, completed from reference TRBV5-8 and TRBJ2-7, reads EAGVTQSPTHLIKTRGQQATLRCSPISGHTSVYWYQQALGLGLQFLLWYDEGEERNRGNFPPRFSGRQFPNYSSELNVNALELEDSALYLCASSLAAGRFYEQYFGPGTRLTVT.

The chain carries TRBV28 and TRBJ2-7; 11 positions match TRBD1. Germline values: CDR1 MDHEN, CDR2 SYDVKM. J was trimmed by 7 bases and V by 2 bases; bases with no gene match: 4. This CDR3 has 14 residues. The CDR3 reads CASSLGQGAREQYF. CDR3 DNA sequence: TGTGCCAGCAGTTTAGGACAGGGGGCGAGGGAGCAGTACTTC.

This chain links TRBV4-3 with TRBJ2-2; possibly TRBD1 or TRBD2 for D (5 bases each). Germline V gene sequence: CDR1 LGHNA, CDR2 YSLEER. Trimming removed 0 bases from V and 4 bases from J, with 9 bases in between. The CDR3 is 15 amino acids. The chain's CDR3 is CASSQEVRGTGELFF. The DNA for the CDR3 is TGCGCCAGCAGCCAAGAGGTGAGGGGCACCGGGGAGCTGTTTTTT.